The clone carrying this T cell receptor (beta chain) was observed at least ten times. Its antigen is unidentified. The lymph nodes were axillary draining lymph nodes from breast cancer patients. These data are taken from a study of breast tumors, draining lymph nodes, adjacent tissues. Notes on the study in general: Tumors had less TCR diversity than lymph nodes, more than nontumor tissue.

One entry per CDR3 protein results from TCRdb running MiXCR on the multiplex PCR reads. The table shows fewer than 200,000 distinct CDR3 sequences, with about 30% occurring only once. Germline V gene data show CDR1 as SQVTM and CDR2 as ANQGSEA. The V segment lost 3 bases and the J segment 4 bases; nucleotides outside the gene matches: 3. The CDR3 length is 14 residues. Sequenced: axillary lymph node tissue. This clonotype was obtained from a female donor with breast cancer. Some clones in this sample may be carry-over from other donors' samples. V gene TRBV29-1 combines with J gene TRBJ2-1, with 10 nucleotides matching TRBD2. In nucleotides, the CDR3 is TGCAGCGTTGATACTAGCGGGATGTACAATGAGCAGTTCTTC. It is translated as CSVDTSGMYNEQFF.